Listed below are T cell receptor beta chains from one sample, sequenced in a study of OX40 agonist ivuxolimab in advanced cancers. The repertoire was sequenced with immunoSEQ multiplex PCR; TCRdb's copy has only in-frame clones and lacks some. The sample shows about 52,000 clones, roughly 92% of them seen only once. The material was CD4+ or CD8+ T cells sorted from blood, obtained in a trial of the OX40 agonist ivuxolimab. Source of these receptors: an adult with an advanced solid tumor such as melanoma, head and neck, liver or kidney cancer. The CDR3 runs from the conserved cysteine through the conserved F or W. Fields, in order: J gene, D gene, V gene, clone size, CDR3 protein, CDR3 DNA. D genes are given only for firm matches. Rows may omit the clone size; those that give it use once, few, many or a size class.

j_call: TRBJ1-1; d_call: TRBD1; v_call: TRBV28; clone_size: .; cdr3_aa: CASSFRGPTEAFF; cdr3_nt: TGTGCCAGCAGTTTCAGGGGGCCCACTGAAGCTTTCTTT
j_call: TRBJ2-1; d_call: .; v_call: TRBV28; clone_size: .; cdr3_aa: CASSFLGESYNEQFF; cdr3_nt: TGTGCCAGCAGTTTTTTGGGGGAGTCCTACAATGAGCAGTTCTTC
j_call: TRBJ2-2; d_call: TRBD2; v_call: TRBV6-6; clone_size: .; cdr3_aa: CASSYEGGPGTGELFF; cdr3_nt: TGTGCCAGCAGTTATGAGGGAGGGCCGGGCACCGGGGAGCTGTTTTTT
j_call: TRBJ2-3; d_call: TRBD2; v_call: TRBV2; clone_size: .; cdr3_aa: CATQTTTSSDTQYF; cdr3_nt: TGTGCCACCCAAACTACGACTAGCTCAGATACGCAGTATTTT
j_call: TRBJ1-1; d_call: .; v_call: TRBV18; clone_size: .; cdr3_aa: CASSRAGTGGTEAFF; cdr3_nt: TGTGCCAGCTCACGGGCGGGGACGGGCGGCACTGAAGCTTTCTTT
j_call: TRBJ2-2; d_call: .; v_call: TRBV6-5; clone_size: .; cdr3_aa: CASSTPGSFAGELFF; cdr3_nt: TGTGCCAGCAGTACCCCGGGTTCGTTCGCCGGGGAGCTGTTTTTT
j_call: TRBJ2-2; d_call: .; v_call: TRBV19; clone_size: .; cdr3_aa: CASNPSRQYTGELFF; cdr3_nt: TGTGCCAGTAATCCCTCCCGGCAATACACCGGGGAGCTGTTTTTT
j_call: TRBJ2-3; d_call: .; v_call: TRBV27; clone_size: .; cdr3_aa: CASSLSRDTDTQYF; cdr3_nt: TGTGCCAGCAGTTTATCCCGGGACACAGATACGCAGTATTTT
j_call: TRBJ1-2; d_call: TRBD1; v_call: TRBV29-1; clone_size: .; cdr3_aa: CSVVSQGGKDGYTF; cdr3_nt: TGCAGCGTTGTGTCACAGGGGGGGAAAGATGGCTACACCTTC
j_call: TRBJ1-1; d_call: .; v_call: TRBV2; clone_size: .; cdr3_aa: CASSEFATSTEAFF; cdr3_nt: TGTGCCAGCAGTGAATTTGCGACCTCAACTGAAGCTTTCTTT
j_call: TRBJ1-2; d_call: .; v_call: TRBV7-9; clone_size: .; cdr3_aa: CASSLAGGHGYTF; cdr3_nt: TGTGCCAGCAGCTTAGCCGGGGGCCATGGCTACACCTTC
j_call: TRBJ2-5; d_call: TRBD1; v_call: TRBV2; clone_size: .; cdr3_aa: CASSETGRAQYF; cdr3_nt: TGTGCCAGCAGTGAGACAGGGCGGGCCCAGTACTTC
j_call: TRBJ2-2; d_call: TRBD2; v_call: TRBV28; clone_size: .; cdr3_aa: CASTLGLDYTGELFF; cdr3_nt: TGTGCCAGCACCTTGGGACTAGACTACACCGGGGAGCTGTTTTTT
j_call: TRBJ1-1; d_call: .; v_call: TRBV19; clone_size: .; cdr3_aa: CASSITGYTEAFF; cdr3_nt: TGTGCCAGTAGTATTACCGGATACACTGAAGCTTTCTTT
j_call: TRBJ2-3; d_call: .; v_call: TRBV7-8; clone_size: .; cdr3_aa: CASSLVGYTQYF; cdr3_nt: TGTGCCAGCAGCTTAGTCGGGTATACGCAGTATTTT
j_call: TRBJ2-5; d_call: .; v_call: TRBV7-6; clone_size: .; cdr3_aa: CASSLVEVRETQYF; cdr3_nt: TGTGCCAGCAGCTTAGTGGAAGTCCGCGAGACCCAGTACTTC
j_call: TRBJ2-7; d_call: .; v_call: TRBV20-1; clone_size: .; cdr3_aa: CSASLTNEQYF; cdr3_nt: TGCAGTGCTAGTCTGACCAACGAGCAGTACTTC
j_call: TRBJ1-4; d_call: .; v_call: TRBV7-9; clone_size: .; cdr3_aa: CASSLNSNEKLFF; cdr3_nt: TGTGCCAGCAGCTTAAATTCCAATGAAAAACTGTTTTTT
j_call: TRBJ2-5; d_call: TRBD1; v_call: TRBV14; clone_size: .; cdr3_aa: CASSPLNGQGPPREQYF; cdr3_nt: TGTGCCAGCAGCCCCCTAAACGGACAGGGCCCGCCTAGGGAGCAGTACTTC
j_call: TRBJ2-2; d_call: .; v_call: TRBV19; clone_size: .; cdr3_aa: CASSITDNGAGELFF; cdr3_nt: TGTGCCAGTAGTATAACGGACAATGGGGCCGGGGAGCTGTTTTTT
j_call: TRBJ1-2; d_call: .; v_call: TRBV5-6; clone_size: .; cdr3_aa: CASSLDRGYTF; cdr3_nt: TGTGCCAGCAGCTTGGATCGTGGCTACACCTTC
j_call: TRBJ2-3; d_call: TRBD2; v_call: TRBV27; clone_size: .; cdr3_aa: CASSFGLAGGGTDTQYF; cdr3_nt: TGTGCCAGCAGTTTTGGTCTAGCGGGAGGCGGCACAGATACGCAGTATTTT
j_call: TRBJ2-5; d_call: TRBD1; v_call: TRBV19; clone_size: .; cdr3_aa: CASSIATGGWETQYF; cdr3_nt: TGTGCCAGTAGTATAGCTACAGGGGGTTGGGAGACCCAGTACTTC
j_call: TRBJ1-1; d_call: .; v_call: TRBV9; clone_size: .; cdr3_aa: CASSPGTMNTEAFF; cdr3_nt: TGTGCCAGCAGCCCCGGGACCATGAACACTGAAGCTTTCTTT
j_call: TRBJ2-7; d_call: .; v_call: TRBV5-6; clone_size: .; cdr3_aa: CASSLYGLSYEQYF; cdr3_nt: TGTGCCAGCAGCTTGTATGGCCTTTCCTACGAGCAGTACTTC
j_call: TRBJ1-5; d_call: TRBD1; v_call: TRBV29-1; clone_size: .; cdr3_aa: CSVATGGWEGQPQHF; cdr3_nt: TGCAGCGTTGCTACAGGGGGGTGGGAGGGTCAGCCCCAGCATTTT
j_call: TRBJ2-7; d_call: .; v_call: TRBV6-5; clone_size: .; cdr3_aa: CASSPGSYEQYF; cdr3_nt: TGTGCCAGCAGTCCAGGGTCTTACGAGCAGTACTTC
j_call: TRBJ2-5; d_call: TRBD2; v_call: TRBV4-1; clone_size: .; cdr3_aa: CASSQALIAGEETQYF; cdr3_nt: TGCGCCAGCAGCCAAGCTCTCATAGCGGGAGAAGAGACCCAGTACTTC
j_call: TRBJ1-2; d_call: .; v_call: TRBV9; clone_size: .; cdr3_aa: CASSVDPQDLNYGYTF; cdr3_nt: TGTGCCAGCAGCGTAGACCCACAGGACCTTAACTATGGCTACACCTTC
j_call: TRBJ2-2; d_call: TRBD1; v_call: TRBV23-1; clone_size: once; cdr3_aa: CASSQPTGYTGELFF; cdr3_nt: TGCGCCAGCAGTCAACCGACAGGGTACACCGGGGAGCTGTTTTTT
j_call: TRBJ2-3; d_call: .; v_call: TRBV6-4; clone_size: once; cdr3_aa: CASSSRGTDTQYF; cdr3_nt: TGTGCCAGCAGCTCGCGAGGGACAGATACGCAGTATTTT
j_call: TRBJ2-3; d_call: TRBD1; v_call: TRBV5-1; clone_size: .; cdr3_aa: CASSSPGQSTDTQYF; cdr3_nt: TGCGCCAGCAGTTCTCCGGGACAGAGCACAGATACGCAGTATTTT
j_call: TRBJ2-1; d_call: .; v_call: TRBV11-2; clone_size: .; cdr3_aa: CASRGPTESSYNEQFF; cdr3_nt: TGTGCCAGCAGGGGACCGACAGAAAGCTCCTACAATGAGCAGTTCTTC
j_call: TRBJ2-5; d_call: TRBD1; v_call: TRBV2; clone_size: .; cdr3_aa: CASSQTGGKGETQYF; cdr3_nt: TGTGCCAGCAGTCAGACAGGGGGCAAGGGGGAGACCCAGTACTTC
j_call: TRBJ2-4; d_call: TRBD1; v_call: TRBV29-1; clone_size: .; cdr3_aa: CSVPGQKNIQYF; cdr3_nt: TGCAGCGTTCCGGGACAGAAAAACATTCAGTACTTC
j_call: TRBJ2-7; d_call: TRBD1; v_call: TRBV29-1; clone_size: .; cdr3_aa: CSVEGTGAGWDEQYF; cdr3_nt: TGCAGCGTTGAAGGGACAGGGGCCGGTTGGGACGAGCAGTACTTC
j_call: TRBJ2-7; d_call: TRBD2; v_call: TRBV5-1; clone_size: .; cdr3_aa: CASSLTLAGGPYEQYF; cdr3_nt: TGCGCCAGCAGCTTGACACTAGCGGGAGGCCCCTACGAGCAGTACTTC
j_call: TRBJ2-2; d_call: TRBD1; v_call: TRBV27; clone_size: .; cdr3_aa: CASSFRQGTGELFF; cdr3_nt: TGTGCCAGCAGTTTCCGACAGGGCACCGGGGAGCTGTTTTTT
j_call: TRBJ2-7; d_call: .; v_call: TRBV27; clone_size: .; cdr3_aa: CASSLSGYEQYF; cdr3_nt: TGTGCCAGCAGTTTATCGGGCTACGAGCAGTACTTC
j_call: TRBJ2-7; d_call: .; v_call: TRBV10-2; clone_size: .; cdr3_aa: CASSELGPYEQYF; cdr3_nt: TGCGCCAGCAGTGAGTTAGGTCCCTACGAGCAGTACTTC
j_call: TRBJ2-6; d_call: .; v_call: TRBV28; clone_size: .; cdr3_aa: CASSFPGPSGANVLTF; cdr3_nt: TGTGCCAGCAGTTTCCCAGGTCCCTCTGGGGCCAACGTCCTGACTTTC
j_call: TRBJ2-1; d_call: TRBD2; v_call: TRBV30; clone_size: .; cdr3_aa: CAWSGLAGNEQFF; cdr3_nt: TGTGCCTGGAGTGGACTAGCGGGAAATGAGCAGTTCTTC
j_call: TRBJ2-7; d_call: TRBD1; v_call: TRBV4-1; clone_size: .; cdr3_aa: CASSRRSTGIDYEQYF; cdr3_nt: TGCGCCAGCAGCAGGAGGTCGACAGGGATAGACTACGAGCAGTACTTC
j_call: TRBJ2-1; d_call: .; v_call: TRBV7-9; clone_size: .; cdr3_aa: CASSSGGTGGQFF; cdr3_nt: TGTGCCAGCAGCTCAGGCGGGACCGGCGGGCAGTTCTTC
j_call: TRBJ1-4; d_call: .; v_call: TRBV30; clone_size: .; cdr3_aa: CAWSENRVGEKLFF; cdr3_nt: TGTGCCTGGAGTGAAAACAGGGTAGGGGAAAAACTGTTTTTT
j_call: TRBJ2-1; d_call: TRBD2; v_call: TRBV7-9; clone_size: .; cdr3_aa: CASSPGLPLNEQFF; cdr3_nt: TGTGCCAGCAGCCCGGGACTACCACTTAATGAGCAGTTCTTC
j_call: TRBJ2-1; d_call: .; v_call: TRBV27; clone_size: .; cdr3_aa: CASSMGTPSYNEQFF; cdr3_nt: TGTGCCAGCAGTATGGGGACGCCGTCCTACAATGAGCAGTTCTTC
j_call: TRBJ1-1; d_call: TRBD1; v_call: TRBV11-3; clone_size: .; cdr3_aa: CASSLDLMGTGGTEAFF; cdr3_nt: TGTGCCAGCAGCTTAGATCTAATGGGGACAGGGGGCACTGAAGCTTTCTTT